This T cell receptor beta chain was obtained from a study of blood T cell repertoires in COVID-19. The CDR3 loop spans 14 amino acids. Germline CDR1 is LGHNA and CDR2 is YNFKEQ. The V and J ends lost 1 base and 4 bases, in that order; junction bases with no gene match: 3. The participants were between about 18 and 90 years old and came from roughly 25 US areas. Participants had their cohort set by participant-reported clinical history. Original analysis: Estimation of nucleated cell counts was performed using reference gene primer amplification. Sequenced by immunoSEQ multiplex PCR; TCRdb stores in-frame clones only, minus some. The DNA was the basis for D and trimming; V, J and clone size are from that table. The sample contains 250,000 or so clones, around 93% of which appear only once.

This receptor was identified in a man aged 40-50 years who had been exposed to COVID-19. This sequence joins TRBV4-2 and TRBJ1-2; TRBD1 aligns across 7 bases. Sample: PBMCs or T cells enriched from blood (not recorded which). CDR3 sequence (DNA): TGTGCCAGCAGCCAAGCCGGGACAGCCTATGGCTACACCTTC. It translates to CASSQAGTAYGYTF.